This TCR beta chain stems from a study of T cells after yellow fever vaccination. Study as a whole: Fractions of low cell number were prepared using SMART-Seq v4 Ultra Low Input.

Study results and caveats: When the response was secondary, it was weaker but reached its peak faster, day 5 versus 15.

CDR3 length: 15 amino acids. The junction had 6 bases not matched to a gene; V was cut back by 4 bases and J by 3 bases. Germline V gene data show CDR1 as SGHTA and CDR2 as FQGNSA. Only a few counts were recorded for this clonotype. What it binds is unknown. TCRdb reanalysed the 5' RACE reads using MiXCR and keeps one entry per CDR3 protein. Of hundreds of thousands of distinct CDR3 sequences detected, about 7.8% appear once; the ten largest clones hold roughly 18%. The TCR originated in a man between 18 and 35 years old who received the YFV17D yellow fever vaccine. Specimen: PBMCs, collected around 45 days after the first yellow fever vaccination. V gene TRBV7-2 combines with J gene TRBJ2-1; 7 positions agree with TRBD2. CDR3 region: CASSSSGPVYNEQFF. The CDR3 DNA is TGTGCCAGCAGCTCTAGCGGTCCAGTCTACAATGAGCAGTTCTTC.